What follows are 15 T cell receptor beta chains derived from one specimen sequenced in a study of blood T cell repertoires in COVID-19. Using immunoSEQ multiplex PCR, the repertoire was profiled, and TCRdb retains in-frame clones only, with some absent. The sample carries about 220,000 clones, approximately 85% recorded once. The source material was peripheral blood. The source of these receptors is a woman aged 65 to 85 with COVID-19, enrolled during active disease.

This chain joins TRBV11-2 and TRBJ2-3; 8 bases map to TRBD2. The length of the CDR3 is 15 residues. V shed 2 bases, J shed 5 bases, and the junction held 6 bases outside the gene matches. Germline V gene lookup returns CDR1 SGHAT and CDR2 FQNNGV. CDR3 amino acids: CASSLRAGVLDTQYF. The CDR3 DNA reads TGTGCCAGCAGCTTACGAGCGGGAGTGCTAGATACGCAGTATTTT.

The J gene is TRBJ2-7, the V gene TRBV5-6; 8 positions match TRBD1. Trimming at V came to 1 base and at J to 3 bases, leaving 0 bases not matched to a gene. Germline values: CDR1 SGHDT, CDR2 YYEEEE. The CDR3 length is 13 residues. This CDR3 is CASSLTGGYEQYF. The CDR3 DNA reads TGTGCCAGCAGCTTGACAGGGGGCTACGAGCAGTACTTC.

CDR3 bases: TGTGCCAGCAGCGTAGAACCCAGGGCTCAAGCTGGAAACACCATATATTTT. It is translated as CASSVEPRAQAGNTIYF. This rearrangement joins TRBV9 to TRBJ1-3; D possibly corresponds to TRBD1 (5 bases). CDR3 length equals 17 residues. Germline assignment: CDR1 SGDLS and CDR2 YYNGEE. With 0 bases removed from V and 2 bases from J, the gap between germline ends came to 15 bases.

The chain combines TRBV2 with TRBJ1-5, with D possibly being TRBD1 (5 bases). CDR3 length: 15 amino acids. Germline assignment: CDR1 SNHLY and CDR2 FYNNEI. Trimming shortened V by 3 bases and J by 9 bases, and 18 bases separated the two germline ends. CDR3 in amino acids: CASSDQGRGVGPQHF. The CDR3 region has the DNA TGTGCCAGCAGTGATCAGGGTAGGGGCGTAGGGCCCCAGCATTTT. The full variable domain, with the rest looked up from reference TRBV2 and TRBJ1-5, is EPEVTQTPSHQVTQMGQEVILRCVPISNHLYFYWYRQILGQKVEFLVSFYNNEISEKSEIFDDQFSVERPDGSNFTLKIRSTKLEDSAMYFCASSDQGRGVGPQHFGDGTRLSIL.

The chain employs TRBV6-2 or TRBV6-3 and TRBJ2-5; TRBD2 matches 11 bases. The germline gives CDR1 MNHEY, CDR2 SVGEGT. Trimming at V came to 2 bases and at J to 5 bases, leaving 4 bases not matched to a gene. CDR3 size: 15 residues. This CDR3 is CASSYLLAGVETQYF. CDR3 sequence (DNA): TGTGCCAGCAGTTACCTACTAGCGGGAGTGGAGACCCAGTACTTC.

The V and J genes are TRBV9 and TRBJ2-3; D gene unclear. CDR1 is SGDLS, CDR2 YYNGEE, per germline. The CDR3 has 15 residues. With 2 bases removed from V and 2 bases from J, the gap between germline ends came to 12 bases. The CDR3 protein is CASSVGGAITDTQYF. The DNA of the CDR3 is TGTGCCAGCAGCGTTGGCGGTGCTATCACAGATACGCAGTATTTT.

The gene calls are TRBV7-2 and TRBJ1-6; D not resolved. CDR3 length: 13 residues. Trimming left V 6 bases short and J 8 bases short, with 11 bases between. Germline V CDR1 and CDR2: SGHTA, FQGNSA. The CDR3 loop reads CASSSVADSPLHF. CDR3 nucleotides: TGTGCCAGCAGTAGTGTGGCGGATTCACCCCTCCACTTT.

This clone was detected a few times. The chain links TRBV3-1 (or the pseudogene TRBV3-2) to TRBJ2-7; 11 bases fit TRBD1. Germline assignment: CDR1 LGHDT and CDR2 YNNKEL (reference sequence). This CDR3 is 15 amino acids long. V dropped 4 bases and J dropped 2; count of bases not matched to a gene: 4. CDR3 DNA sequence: TGTGCCAGCAGCCCGAGGACAGGGGGCCCCTACGAGCAGTACTTC. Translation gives CASSPRTGGPYEQYF.

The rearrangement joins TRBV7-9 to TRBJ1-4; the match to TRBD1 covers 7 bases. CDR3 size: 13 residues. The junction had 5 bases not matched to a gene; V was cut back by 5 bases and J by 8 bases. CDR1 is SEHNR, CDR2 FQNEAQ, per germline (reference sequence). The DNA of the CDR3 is TGTGCCAGCAGCCTCGTGACAGGGGAAAAACTGTTTTTT. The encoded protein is CASSLVTGEKLFF.

For the CDR3, the DNA is TGTGCCAGTAGTATAGCTGGGGCTAATCAGCCCCAGCATTTT. Its translation: CASSIAGANQPQHF. V is TRBV19 and J is TRBJ1-5, with D maybe TRBD1 (5 bases). The CDR3 has 14 residues. Germline V gene lookup returns CDR1 LNHDA and CDR2 SQIVND (reference sequence). V lost 1 base, J lost 4 bases, and 8 bases lay in between.

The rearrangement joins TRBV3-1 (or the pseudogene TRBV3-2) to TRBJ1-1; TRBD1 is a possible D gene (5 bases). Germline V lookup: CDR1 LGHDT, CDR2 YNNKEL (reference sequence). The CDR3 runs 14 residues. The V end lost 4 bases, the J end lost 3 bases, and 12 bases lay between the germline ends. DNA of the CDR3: TGTGCCAGCAGCCCGAAAGAAGGGGACACTGAAGCTTTCTTT. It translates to CASSPKEGDTEAFF.

This CDR3 is CSVGQLGTETQYF. CDR3 nucleotides: TGCAGCGTGGGACAGTTAGGGACAGAGACCCAGTACTTC. The chain carries TRBV29-1 and TRBJ2-5, with TRBD1 matching 7 bases. The CDR3 has 13 amino acids. The germline V gene encodes CDR1 SQVTM and CDR2 ANQGSEA. Germline trimming cut 6 bases from V and 4 bases from J; bases unmatched to any gene: 8.

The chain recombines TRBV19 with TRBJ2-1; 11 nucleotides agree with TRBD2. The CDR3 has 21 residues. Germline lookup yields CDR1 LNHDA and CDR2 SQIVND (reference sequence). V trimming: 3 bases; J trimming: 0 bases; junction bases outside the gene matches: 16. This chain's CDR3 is CASSMGRLGTSGYSSYNEQFF. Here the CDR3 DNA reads TGTGCCAGTAGTATGGGTAGATTGGGGACTAGCGGATATAGCTCCTACAATGAGCAGTTCTTC.

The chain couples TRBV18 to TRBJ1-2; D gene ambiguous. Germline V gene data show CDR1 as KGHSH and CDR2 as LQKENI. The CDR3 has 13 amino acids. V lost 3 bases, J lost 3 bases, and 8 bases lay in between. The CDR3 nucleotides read TGTGCCAGCTCACCCCAGAGGGACTATGGCTACACCTTC. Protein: CASSPQRDYGYTF.

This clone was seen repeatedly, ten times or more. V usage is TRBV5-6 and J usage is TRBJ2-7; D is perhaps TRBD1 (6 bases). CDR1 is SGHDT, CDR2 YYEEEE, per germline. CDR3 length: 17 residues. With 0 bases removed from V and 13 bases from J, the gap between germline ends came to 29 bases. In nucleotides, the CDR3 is TGTGCCAGCAGCTTGGCGAGTGCAGGAGCGCGCACTGGGGGCGATTACTTC. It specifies CASSLASAGARTGGDYF.